This TCR beta chain was documented in a study of identical twins. Overall study findings and caveats: Conclusions leaned on cross-sectional statistical analysis and did not track the same donors over time. Insertion counts were lower in abundant cord blood beta clonotypes, a trend that memory repertoires did not show. Twins' surplus sharing was weaker for beta out-of-frame sequences.

The authors used template switching to add a universal primer site and gave cDNA unique molecular identifiers. TCRdb redid the calling of the 5' RACE reads with MiXCR, one entry per CDR3 protein. The table records about 660,000 distinct CDR3 sequences, about 9.4% of them present only once. This CDR3 has 12 amino acids. Germline values: CDR1 MNHNY, CDR2 SVGAGI (reference sequence). Comments on this clonotype: The antigen is unknown. One junction end does not reproduce the germline sequence, and a read error may be involved.

The sample was also linked to a second study, of yellow fever vaccine responses in identical twins.

Sequenced material: PBMCs. The chain recombines TRBV6-6 with TRBJ2-3; TRBD2 matches 8 bases. The sequence came from a woman aged 18-29 years in good health. The CDR3 region has the DNA TGTGCCAGCAGGGCGGGGGGCTTGAGTCCCCTTTTT. Encoded protein: CASRAGGLSPLF.